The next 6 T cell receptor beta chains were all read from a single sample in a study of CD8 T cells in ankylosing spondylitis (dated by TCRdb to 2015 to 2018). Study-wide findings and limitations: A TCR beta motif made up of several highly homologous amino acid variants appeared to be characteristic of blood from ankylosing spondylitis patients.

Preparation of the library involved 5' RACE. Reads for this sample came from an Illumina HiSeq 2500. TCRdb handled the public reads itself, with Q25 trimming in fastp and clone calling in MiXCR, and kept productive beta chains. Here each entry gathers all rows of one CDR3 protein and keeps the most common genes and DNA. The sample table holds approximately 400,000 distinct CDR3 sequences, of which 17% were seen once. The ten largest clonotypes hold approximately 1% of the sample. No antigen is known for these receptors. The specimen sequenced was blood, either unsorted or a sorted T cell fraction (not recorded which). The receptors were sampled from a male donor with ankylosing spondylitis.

CDR3 protein: CASSYGWGQGNYNEQFF. The CDR3 DNA follows: TGTGCCAGCAGTTACGGGTGGGGACAGGGCAACTACAATGAGCAGTTCTTC. The chain carries TRBV6-5 and TRBJ2-1, with TRBD1 matching 9 bases. The germline V gene encodes CDR1 MNHEY and CDR2 SVGAGI. The CDR3 totals 17 residues. The V gene end was trimmed by 2 bases and the J gene end by 3 bases; junction bases not matched to a gene: 8.

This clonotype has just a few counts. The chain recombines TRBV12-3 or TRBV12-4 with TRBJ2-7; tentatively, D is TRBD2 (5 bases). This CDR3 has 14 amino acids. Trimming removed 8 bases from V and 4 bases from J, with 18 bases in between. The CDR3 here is CASGSETGKYEQYF. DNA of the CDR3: TGTGCCAGCGGATCCGAGACGGGAAAATACGAGCAGTACTTC.

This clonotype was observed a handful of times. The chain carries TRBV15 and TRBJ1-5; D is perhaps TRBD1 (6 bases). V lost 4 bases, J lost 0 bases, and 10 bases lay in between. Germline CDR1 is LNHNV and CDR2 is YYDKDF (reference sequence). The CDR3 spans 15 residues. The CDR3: CATSKGGSSNQPQHF. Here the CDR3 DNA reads TGTGCCACCAGCAAGGGGGGCAGTAGCAATCAGCCCCAGCATTTT.

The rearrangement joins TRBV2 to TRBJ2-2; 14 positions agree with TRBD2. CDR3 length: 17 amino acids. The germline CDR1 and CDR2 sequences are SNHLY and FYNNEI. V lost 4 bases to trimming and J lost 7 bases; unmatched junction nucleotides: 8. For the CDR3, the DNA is TGTGCCAGCAGTGCGACTAGCGGGAGGGCCTGGTTCGGGGAGCTGTTTTTT. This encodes CASSATSGRAWFGELFF.

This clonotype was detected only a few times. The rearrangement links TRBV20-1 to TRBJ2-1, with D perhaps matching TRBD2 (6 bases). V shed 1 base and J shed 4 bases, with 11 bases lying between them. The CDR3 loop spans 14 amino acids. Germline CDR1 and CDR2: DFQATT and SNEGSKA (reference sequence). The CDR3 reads CSARGAGLYNEQFF. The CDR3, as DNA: TGCAGTGCTAGAGGGGCGGGACTGTACAATGAGCAGTTCTTC.

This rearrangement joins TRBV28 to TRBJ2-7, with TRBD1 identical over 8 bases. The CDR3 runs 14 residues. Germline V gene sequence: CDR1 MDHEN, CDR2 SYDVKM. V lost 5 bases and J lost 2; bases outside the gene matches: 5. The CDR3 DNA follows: TGTGCCAGCAGTGAAGGGGGACAGGCCTACGAGCAGTACTTC. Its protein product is CASSEGGQAYEQYF.